The 23 T cell receptor beta chains below were found in one sample sequenced in a study of CD4 T cells in relation to SARS-CoV-2 and coronaviruses. The data were produced by immunoSEQ multiplex PCR, yet TCRdb's version contains in-frame clones alone and is incomplete. The sample has about 21,000 clones; about 80% are singletons. CD4+ T cells from unexposed donors were obtained before the COVID-19 pandemic (2011-2018). Isolation of CD4+ T cells took place after about eleven days in culture. Their cognate antigens are unknown. Sequencing used CD4+ T cells from PBMCs, cultured in vitro. The receptor set was obtained from a human donor in good health.

A few counts support this clone. The genes are TRBV5-5 and TRBJ2-1; D call uncertain. Trimming stripped 1 base from V and 7 bases from J, with 3 bases between. The CDR3 runs to 11 residues. Germline V gene data show CDR1 as SGHKS and CDR2 as YYEKEE (reference sequence). The CDR3 spells CASSLTNEQFF. The CDR3 DNA is TGTGCCAGCAGCTTGACTAATGAGCAGTTCTTC.

This chain uses TRBV7-8 with TRBJ2-5; 10 bases are a match to TRBD1. V lost 3 bases, J lost 9 bases, and 19 bases stayed unmatched. The CDR3 covers 18 residues. Germline CDR1 is SGHVS and CDR2 is FQNEAQ. CDR3 in DNA: TGTGCCAGCAGCTTGGGACAGGGGTCTAGCGGACCCCGGGGGGCCCAGTACTTC. This encodes CASSLGQGSSGPRGAQYF.

V is TRBV15 and J is TRBJ2-4; tentatively, D is TRBD1 (5 bases). The V gene's germline CDR1 is LNHNV and CDR2 YYDKDF (reference sequence). V was pared by 0 bases and J by 6 bases, with 18 bases between. The CDR3 length is 17 residues. The CDR3 region is CATSREVMTATGNIQYF. As DNA, the CDR3 is TGTGCCACCAGCAGAGAAGTCATGACAGCGACGGGAAACATTCAGTACTTC.

A remark on this clone: It is unclear where the CDR3 begins or ends on the DNA, so no DNA is shown, and the CDR3 is as TCRdb lists it. The J gene is TRBJ2-2, the V gene TRBV12-3 or TRBV12-4. The CDR3 is made up of 12 amino acids, end residues included. CDR3 residues: CASSFGAGELFF.

The genes are TRBV11-3 and TRBJ2-7, with TRBD1 identical over 8 bases. V shed 5 bases, J shed 7 bases, and the junction held 13 bases outside the gene matches. This CDR3 comprises 15 residues. Germline values: CDR1 SGHNT, CDR2 YENEEA. The CDR3 bases are TGTGCCAGCAGCCACGGCCGGACAGGGAAGAGGGAGCAGTACTTC. It translates to CASSHGRTGKREQYF.

J is TRBJ1-4 and V is TRBV6-1; no clear D. The CDR3 length is 13 residues. Trimming left V 2 bases short and J 8 bases short, with 9 bases between. CDR1 and CDR2 (germline): MNHNS, SASEGT. The CDR3 sequence: CASSESGREKLFF. The CDR3 region has the DNA TGTGCCAGCAGTGAATCGGGCCGAGAAAAACTGTTTTTT.

The rearrangement uses TRBV3-1 (or the pseudogene TRBV3-2) and TRBJ2-1, with D unresolved. The CDR3 has 15 residues. The ends were cut back, 1 base at V and 2 bases at J, with 9 bases in the middle. Per germline, CDR1 LGHDT and CDR2 YNNKEL (reference sequence). The CDR3 sequence: CASSQGAKPYNEQFF. In nucleotides, the CDR3 is TGTGCCAGCAGCCAAGGGGCGAAGCCCTACAATGAGCAGTTCTTC.

A single count supports this clone. V and J are TRBV3-1 (or the pseudogene TRBV3-2) and TRBJ1-2, with TRBD1 matching over 10 bases. The trim removed 3 bases at V and 8 bases at J, leaving 9 bases unmatched. The CDR3 has 15 amino acids. CDR1 is LGHDT and CDR2 is YNNKEL in the germline V gene (reference sequence). This CDR3 is CASSHATGTGEGYTF. In nucleotides, the CDR3 is TGTGCCAGCAGCCATGCCACCGGGACAGGGGAGGGCTACACCTTC.

Only one count was recorded for this clone. The chain couples TRBV24-1 to TRBJ2-2; D might be TRBD2 (5 bases). CDR1 is KGHDR, CDR2 SFDVKD, per germline. The CDR3 is 12 residues long. V lost 8 bases, J lost 8 bases, and 11 bases lay in between. As DNA, the CDR3 is TGTGCCACCACCGGGGAAGCGGGGGAGCTGTTTTTT. Its translation is CATTGEAGELFF.

The count of this clone is one. The CDR3 protein is CASSQIAVRDIQYF. CDR3 bases: TGTGCCAGCAGCCAAATTGCGGTGAGGGACATTCAGTACTTC. The chain couples TRBV14 to TRBJ2-4; tentative D call: TRBD2 (5 bases). Germline assignment: CDR1 SGHDN and CDR2 FVKESK. V was trimmed by 2 bases and J by 8 bases, leaving 13 bases between them. The CDR3 runs 14 residues.

V is TRBV4-1 and J is TRBJ2-1, with 7 positions matching TRBD2. Germline V CDR1 and CDR2: MGHRA, YSYEKL. The V and J ends lost 0 bases and 0 bases, in that order; junction bases with no gene match: 5. The CDR3 runs to 17 residues. CDR3 region: CASSQDGTSASYNEQFF. The CDR3 DNA reads as TGCGCCAGCAGCCAAGACGGTACTAGCGCCTCCTACAATGAGCAGTTCTTC.

J is TRBJ2-5 and V is TRBV5-1, with 8 bases identical to TRBD1. V was clipped by 6 bases and J by 5 bases; unmatched bases: 6. Germline CDR1 and CDR2: SGHRS and YFSETQ. CDR3 length: 13 amino acids. The CDR3 DNA follows: TGCGCCAGCACCTCAGGGGGCGCGGAGACCCAGTACTTC. It codes for CASTSGGAETQYF.

This clone was counted once. The J gene is TRBJ2-1, the V gene TRBV7-3; no firm D call. This CDR3 region has 15 residues. Trimming pared 1 base from V and 3 bases from J, leaving 10 bases between. CDR1 and CDR2 (germline): SGHTA, FQGTGA. CDR3 nucleotide sequence: TGTGCCAGCAGCTTAAAAGTGGATAGCTACAATGAGCAGTTCTTC. The encoded protein is CASSLKVDSYNEQFF.

This clone was picked up a small number of times. The V and J genes are TRBV15 and TRBJ1-1; TRBD1 aligns across 9 bases. J was trimmed by 0 bases and V by 2 bases; bases with no gene match: 7. The CDR3 contains 17 residues. Germline lookup yields CDR1 LNHNV and CDR2 YYDKDF (reference sequence). In DNA form, the CDR3 reads TGTGCCACCAGCAGACAGGACAGGGGCGTGGTGAACACTGAAGCTTTCTTT. This gives the protein CATSRQDRGVVNTEAFF.

The V and J genes are TRBV30 and TRBJ1-5, with D uncertain. Germline values: CDR1 GTSNPN, CDR2 SVGIG (reference sequence). V lost 0 bases to trimming and J lost 2 bases, with 11 bases between them. The CDR3 runs to 15 residues. The CDR3 nucleotides are TGTGCCTGGAGTGTACCGGGTATGGGCAATCAGCCCCAGCATTTT. Translating gives CAWSVPGMGNQPQHF.

V gene TRBV3-1 (or the pseudogene TRBV3-2) combines with J gene TRBJ2-1; TRBD2 agrees at 12 bases. Germline V gene sequence: CDR1 LGHDT, CDR2 YNNKEL (reference sequence). The CDR3 spans 21 residues. Losses at the gene ends were 4 bases for V and 1 base for J; bases not matched to a gene: 17. The CDR3 sequence: CASSPPLWTSGIEGSYNEQFF. In DNA form, the CDR3 reads TGTGCCAGCAGCCCGCCACTATGGACTAGCGGGATCGAGGGGTCCTACAATGAGCAGTTCTTC.

V is TRBV2 and J is TRBJ1-5, with D hard to call. V was cut by 6 bases and J by 8 bases, with 14 bases left in between. CDR3 length: 13 amino acids. The germline V gene has CDR1 SNHLY and CDR2 FYNNEI. CDR3 residues: CASRDFPGEPQHF. The CDR3 nucleotides are TGTGCCAGCAGAGACTTTCCCGGGGAGCCCCAGCATTTT.

The chain recombines TRBV15 with TRBJ2-7, with 7 bases fitting TRBD2. Trimming removed 5 bases from V and 0 bases from J; junction bases left unmatched: 10. CDR1 and CDR2 (germline): LNHNV, YYDKDF (reference sequence). CDR3 size: 16 residues. In nucleotides, the CDR3 is TGTGCCACCAGCGGGCCGCTAGCGGATAGCTCCTACGAGCAGTACTTC. It encodes CATSGPLADSSYEQYF.

The chain has TRBV28 and TRBJ2-7; D perhaps matches TRBD1 (5 bases). Trimming pared 4 bases from V and 5 bases from J, leaving 9 bases between. The CDR3 is made up of 12 amino acids. Germline-derived CDR1 and CDR2 are MDHEN and SYDVKM. CDR3: CASSWTYNEQYF. CDR3 sequence (DNA): TGTGCCAGCAGTTGGACATACAACGAGCAGTACTTC.

The chain is built from TRBV14 and TRBJ1-5, with D possibly being TRBD1 (5 bases). CDR1 and CDR2 (germline): SGHDN, FVKESK. V was cut by 3 bases and J by 11 bases, with 17 bases left in between. The CDR3 contains 14 residues. CDR3 nucleotides: TGTGCCAGCAGCCACCCAATGTTGGGGCATTCCCAGCATTTT. Translation: CASSHPMLGHSQHF.

This clone was picked up one time. This chain links TRBV3-1 (or the pseudogene TRBV3-2) with TRBJ2-6; D ambiguous. The CDR3 consists of 14 residues. Trimming pared 1 base from V and 2 bases from J, leaving 3 bases between. The germline V gene has CDR1 LGHDT and CDR2 YNNKEL (reference sequence). The DNA for the CDR3 is TGTGCCAGCAGCCAAGGGGCTGGGGCCAACGTCCTGACTTTC. It encodes CASSQGAGANVLTF.

This clone was seen more than once but under ten times. The CDR3 DNA reads as TGTGCCAGCAGGAAGGGGACAGGGCCCACAGATACGCAGTATTTT. Its protein is CASRKGTGPTDTQYF. The chain combines TRBV6-4 with TRBJ2-3; 9 bases are shared with TRBD1. The CDR3 loop spans 15 amino acids. V trimming: 6 bases; J trimming: 2 bases; junction bases outside the gene matches: 6. CDR1 and CDR2 (germline): MRHNA, SNTAGT.

The gene calls are TRBV24-1 and TRBJ1-5; weak D call: TRBD1 (6 bases). V was shortened by 3 bases and J by 0 bases, with 17 bases between the two germline ends. The CDR3 totals 18 residues. Germline CDR1 reads KGHDR; CDR2 reads SFDVKD. The CDR3 protein is CATSDHETGSYSNQPQHF. DNA of the CDR3: TGTGCCACCAGTGATCATGAGACAGGCTCATATAGCAATCAGCCCCAGCATTTT.